Shown below are 9 T cell receptor beta chains from a single sample sequenced in a study of naive and memory T cell subsets. An equimolar mix of two oligonucleotides served as the beta constant-region primer for TRBC1 and TRBC2. The ligated cDNA underwent four PCR rounds using SP2 and nested alpha and beta constant-region primers. TCRdb recomputed calls from the UMI-ligation and nested PCR reads with MiXCR, one row per CDR3 protein. Here the sample spans about 120,000 distinct CDR3 sequences, approximately 37% being singletons. Input material: central memory CD4+ T cells from blood. Every receptor here comes from a human donor in good health.

This clonotype was seen a handful of times. This chain connects TRBV7-6 to TRBJ2-5, with D uncertain. Germline lookup yields CDR1 SGHVS and CDR2 FNYEAQ. There are 15 residues in the CDR3. V shed 2 bases and J shed 0 bases, with 10 bases lying between them. CDR3 DNA: TGTGCCAGCAGCTTAAACCGGGCCAACCAAGAGACCCAGTACTTC. Translated: CASSLNRANQETQYF.

The genes are TRBV20-1 and TRBJ2-3; D remains unclear. The CDR3 spans 12 residues. The germline V gene has CDR1 DFQATT and CDR2 SNEGSKA (reference sequence). V was clipped by 6 bases and J by 2 bases, with 9 bases between them. The CDR3 reads CSAPISTDTQYF. The CDR3 DNA reads TGCAGTGCACCGATTTCCACAGATACGCAGTATTTT.

V and J are TRBV11-2 and TRBJ1-2; perhaps TRBD1 as D (5 bases). The germline gives CDR1 SGHAT, CDR2 FQNNGV. The CDR3 totals 12 residues. V was pared by 2 bases and J by 9 bases, with 10 bases between. The CDR3 region has the DNA TGTGCCAGCAGCTTATTCGACAGTCGCTACACCTTC. It codes for CASSLFDSRYTF.

The J gene is TRBJ2-3, the V gene TRBV7-2; D remains unclear. V lost 1 base and J 2 bases, leaving 7 bases between the germline ends. The CDR3 spans 14 residues. CDR1 is SGHTA, CDR2 FQGNSA, per germline. Written as DNA, the CDR3 is TGTGCCAGCAGCTTAGAACACCCCACAGATACGCAGTATTTT. It codes for CASSLEHPTDTQYF.

This rearrangement joins TRBV28 to TRBJ1-5; D possibly corresponds to TRBD1 (5 bases). CDR1 is MDHEN, CDR2 SYDVKM, per germline. Trimming shortened V by 6 bases and J by 6 bases, and 15 bases separated the two germline ends. This CDR3 region has 14 residues. CDR3 DNA: TGTGCCAGCAGCCCCCCAGGGAGTTCTCAGCCCCAGCATTTT. Translated, it gives CASSPPGSSQPQHF.

A few counts support this clonotype. The V and J genes are TRBV19 and TRBJ2-4; D tentatively fits TRBD1 or TRBD2 (5 bases each). Trimming shortened V by 4 bases and J by 5 bases, and 12 bases separated the two germline ends. CDR1 is LNHDA and CDR2 is SQIVND in the germline V gene (reference sequence). The CDR3 spans 14 residues. CDR3 sequence (DNA): TGTGCCAGTAGTAGGGCAGGGAGAGAAAACATTCAGTACTTC. It yields the protein CASSRAGRENIQYF.

This clonotype was seen many times. The V and J genes are TRBV6-6 and TRBJ2-1; no reliable D call. CDR3 size: 12 residues. Germline CDR1 reads MNHNY; CDR2 reads SVGAGI (reference sequence). Deletions cut 2 bases from V and 7 bases from J, with 6 bases between. This CDR3 is CASSYGINEQFF. As DNA, the CDR3 is TGTGCCAGCAGTTACGGGATAAATGAGCAGTTCTTC.

The rearrangement joins TRBV12-3 or TRBV12-4 to TRBJ1-1, with D unresolved. The length of the CDR3 is 14 residues. The ends were cut back, 6 bases at V and 4 bases at J, with 15 bases in the middle. CDR3 in DNA: TGTGCCAGCAGCCCCCAGCCTACGGGCACTGAAGCTTTCTTT. Its protein is CASSPQPTGTEAFF.

This clonotype was recorded a few times. The rearrangement uses TRBV11-3 and TRBJ2-1, with 7 bases lining up with TRBD2. Germline CDR1 and CDR2: SGHNT and YENEEA. After removal of 3 bases from V and 4 bases from J, the junction contained 3 bases not matched to a gene. The CDR3 has 14 residues. In DNA form, the CDR3 reads TGTGCCAGCAGCTTGGCTAGCGGATACAATGAGCAGTTCTTC. Its translation: CASSLASGYNEQFF.